These 13 T cell receptor beta chains share one sample of origin, sequenced in a study of blood T cell repertoires in COVID-19 (dated by TCRdb to about 2020). Preparation of the library involved the immunoSEQ multiplex PCR assay. The table was pulled from immuneACCESS by TCRdb, which kept in-frame rearrangements only. Such tables lose some clones; where checked, under half of the loss comes from unresolved V genes, and the rest has no known cause. In this sample the table shows fewer than 80,000 clones, 80% to 85% of which occur a single time. The ten largest clones capture 9% to 10% of the sample. Sequencing was carried out using peripheral blood. All receptors come from an elderly woman with acute or convalescent COVID-19.

The rearrangement joins TRBV7-5 to TRBJ1-1; TRBD1 is the table's D call and was not checked against the DNA. TRBV7-5 is a listed pseudogene. The CDR3 is 14 residues long. The CDR3, as DNA: TGTGCCAGAAGCGTGCCCAGGGTAAACACTGAAGCTTTCTTT. Protein product: CARSVPRVNTEAFF.

This chain uses TRBV18 with TRBJ1-5, with D perhaps TRBD1 (6 bases). CDR1 and CDR2 (germline): KGHSH, LQKENI. V was cut by 5 bases and J by 9 bases, with 23 bases left in between. This CDR3 has 16 amino acids. CDR3 DNA: TGTGCCAGCTCAAAAGGACAGACGGGGACCGAGGGGCCCCAGCATTTT. Translated: CASSKGQTGTEGPQHF.

This clone was seen more than once but under ten times. This chain joins TRBV12-5 and TRBJ2-7, with 7 bases that match TRBD1. The CDR3 runs to 13 residues. V was clipped by 1 base and J by 8 bases; unmatched bases: 5. Germline CDR1 is LGHNT and CDR2 is FRNRAP. The CDR3: CASGLGQGQKQYF. In nucleotides, the CDR3 is TGTGCTAGTGGTTTGGGGCAGGGACAGAAGCAGTACTTC.

The chain is built from TRBV11-2 and TRBJ2-7; D perhaps matches TRBD2 (5 bases). The CDR3 sequence is 14 residues long. Germline CDR1 and CDR2: SGHAT and FQNNGV. V lost 5 bases, J lost 6 bases, and 17 bases lay in between. In nucleotides, the CDR3 is TGTGCCAGCAGCCGATATGGCGCTGAGGGCGAGCAGTACTTC. Translation: CASSRYGAEGEQYF.

The rearrangement joins TRBV7-9 to TRBJ2-5; D may be TRBD1 (6 bases). The CDR3 loop spans 15 amino acids. Germline CDR1 is SEHNR and CDR2 is FQNEAQ (reference sequence). V gave up 3 bases and J gave up 3 bases, with 14 bases separating them. In nucleotides, the CDR3 is TGTGCCAGCAGCTTGAGTCAGGGGACCGAAGAGACCCAGTACTTC. Translation gives CASSLSQGTEETQYF. Based on the CDR3 plus reference TRBV7-9 and TRBJ2-5, the full variable domain is DTGVSQNPRHKITKRGQNVTFRCDPISEHNRLYWYRQTLGQGPEFLTYFQNEAQLEKSRLLSDRFSAERPKGSFSTLEIQRTEQGDSAMYLCASSLSQGTEETQYFGPGTRLLVL.

This chain connects TRBV30 to TRBJ1-1; maybe TRBD1 (5 bases). This CDR3 comprises 17 residues. Trimming cost V 4 bases and J 0 bases, with 21 bases left between them. Germline-derived CDR1 and CDR2 are GTSNPN and SVGIG (reference sequence). The CDR3 sequence is CAWTPPQGETMNTEAFF. The DNA for the CDR3 is TGTGCCTGGACACCACCGCAGGGCGAAACAATGAACACTGAAGCTTTCTTT.

This clone has just a few counts. V is TRBV9 and J is TRBJ1-1; D ambiguous. The V gene lost 0 bases and the J gene lost 2 bases, with 5 bases spanning the gap. Germline CDR1 reads SGDLS; CDR2 reads YYNGEE. The CDR3 is 13 amino acids. The CDR3 nucleotides read TGTGCCAGCAGCGTAGCCCCAAACACTGAAGCTTTCTTT. Translating it yields CASSVAPNTEAFF.

The chain combines TRBV5-1 with TRBJ1-2; TRBD1 agrees at 8 bases. CDR1 is SGHRS, CDR2 YFSETQ, per germline. Trimming cost V 1 base and J 3 bases; bases outside gene matches: 8. The CDR3 is made up of 16 amino acids. The chain's CDR3 is CASSLNAQGADYGYTF. The CDR3, as DNA: TGCGCCAGCAGCTTGAACGCGCAGGGGGCTGACTATGGCTACACCTTC.

The rearrangement links TRBV6-5 to TRBJ1-4, with D uncertain. The CDR3 consists of 13 residues. Per the germline V gene, CDR1 is MNHEY and CDR2 is SVGAGI. Deletions cut 6 bases from V and 10 bases from J, with 15 bases between. CDR3 amino acids: CASRATGVGKLFF. The CDR3 coding sequence is TGTGCCAGCAGGGCGACCGGGGTGGGAAAACTGTTTTTT.

The chain is built from TRBV29-1 and TRBJ1-2; D is perhaps TRBD1 (5 bases). Germline V gene data show CDR1 as SQVTM and CDR2 as ANQGSEA. Trimming pared 4 bases from V and 2 bases from J, leaving 11 bases between. The CDR3 consists of 13 residues. Here the CDR3 reads CSVGFRTNYGYTF. As DNA, the CDR3 is TGCAGCGTTGGATTCCGGACAAACTATGGCTACACCTTC.

The chain links TRBV14 to TRBJ2-7, with a weak D call TRBD2 (5 bases). Germline CDR1 SGHDN, CDR2 FVKESK. The CDR3 consists of 17 residues. V was clipped by 1 base and J by 7 bases, with 23 bases between them. As DNA, the CDR3 is TGTGCCAGCAGCCAAGGGGAGCCGCGACCCTCCTTGAGGGAGCAGTACTTC. Protein: CASSQGEPRPSLREQYF.

This chain links TRBV4-2 with TRBJ1-5; D remains ambiguous. This CDR3 spans 19 amino acids. Per germline, CDR1 LGHNA and CDR2 YNFKEQ. V lost 0 bases and J 0 bases, leaving 18 bases between the germline ends. The CDR3 loop is CASSQELRVTGYSNQPQHF. As DNA, the CDR3 is TGTGCCAGCAGCCAAGAACTAAGGGTGACGGGGTATAGCAATCAGCCCCAGCATTTT.

V is TRBV23-1 and J is TRBJ2-1; 10 nucleotides align to TRBD2. Being an ORF, TRBV23-1 has a function that is uncertain. V shed 1 base, J shed 8 bases, and the junction held 5 bases outside the gene matches. There are 15 residues in the CDR3. CDR3 DNA sequence: TGCGCCAGCAGTCAATTTCAGCGGGGGGGCTATGAGCAGTTCTTC. The encoded protein is CASSQFQRGGYEQFF.